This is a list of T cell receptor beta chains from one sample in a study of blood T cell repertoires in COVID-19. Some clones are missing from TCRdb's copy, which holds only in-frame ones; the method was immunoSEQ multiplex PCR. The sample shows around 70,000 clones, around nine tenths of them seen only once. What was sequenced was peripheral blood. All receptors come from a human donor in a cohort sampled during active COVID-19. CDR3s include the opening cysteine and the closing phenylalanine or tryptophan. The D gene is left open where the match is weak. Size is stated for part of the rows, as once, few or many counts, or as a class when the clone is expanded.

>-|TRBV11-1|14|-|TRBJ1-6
CASSLGSENSPLHF
TGTGCCAGCAGCTTAGGCAGCGAAAATTCACCCCTCCACTTT
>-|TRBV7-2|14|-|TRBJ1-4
CASSVGTTGEKLFF
TGTGCCAGCAGCGTTGGGACAACCGGTGAAAAACTGTTTTTT
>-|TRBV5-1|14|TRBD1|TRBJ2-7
CASSLVGQGSEQYF
TGCGCCAGCAGCTTAGTGGGACAGGGATCCGAGCAGTACTTC
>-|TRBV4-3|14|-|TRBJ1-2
CASSQVAGIGGYTF
TGCGCCAGCAGCCAAGTCGCGGGGATTGGTGGCTACACCTTC
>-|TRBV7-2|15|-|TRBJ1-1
CASSSAPGYGTEAFF
TGTGCCAGCAGCAGCGCCCCAGGGTACGGCACTGAAGCTTTCTTT
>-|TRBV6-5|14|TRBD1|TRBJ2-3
CASSGQGGTDTQYF
TGTGCCAGCAGCGGACAGGGTGGGACAGATACGCAGTATTTT
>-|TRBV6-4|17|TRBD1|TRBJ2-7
CASTRECPGTGHHEQYF
TGTGCCAGCACCCGAGAATGTCCGGGGACAGGACACCACGAGCAGTACTTC
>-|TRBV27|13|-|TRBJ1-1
CASSILPDTEAFF
TGTGCCAGCAGTATACTCCCGGACACTGAAGCTTTCTTT
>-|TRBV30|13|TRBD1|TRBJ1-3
CAWRQGAGNTIYF
TGTGCCTGGAGACAGGGGGCTGGAAACACCATATATTTT
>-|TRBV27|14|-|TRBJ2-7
CASSWGVPTYEQYF
TGTGCCAGCAGTTGGGGGGTGCCCACCTACGAGCAGTACTTC
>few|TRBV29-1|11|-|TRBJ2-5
CSVPRQETQYF
TGCAGCGTCCCGCGGCAAGAGACCCAGTACTTC
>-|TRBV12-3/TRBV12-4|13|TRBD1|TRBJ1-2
CASSRDRVGGYTF
TGTGCCAGCAGTCGGGACAGGGTAGGAGGCTACACCTTC
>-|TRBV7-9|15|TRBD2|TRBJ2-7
CASSLEGGGTYEQYF
TGTGCCAGCAGCTTAGAAGGCGGGGGGACGTACGAGCAGTACTTC
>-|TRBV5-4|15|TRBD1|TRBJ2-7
CASSLGGRGPLEQYF
TGTGCCAGCAGCCTAGGGGGTAGGGGGCCCCTCGAGCAGTACTTC
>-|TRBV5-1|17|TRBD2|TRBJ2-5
CASSWGTSGVSFETQYF
TGCGCCAGCAGCTGGGGGACTAGCGGGGTGTCGTTTGAGACCCAGTACTTC
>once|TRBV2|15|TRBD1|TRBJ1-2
CASEDRGQGNYGYTF
TGTGCCAGCGAAGATAGGGGACAGGGGAACTATGGCTACACCTTC
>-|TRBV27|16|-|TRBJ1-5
CASSSLSGGGNQPQHF
TGTGCCAGCAGCTCACTCAGCGGGGGGGGCAATCAGCCCCAGCATTTT
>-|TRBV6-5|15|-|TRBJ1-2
CASSFFGGGNYGYTF
TGTGCCAGCAGCTTCTTCGGTGGGGGGAACTATGGCTACACCTTC
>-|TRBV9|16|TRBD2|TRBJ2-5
CASSVAGGEYQETQYF
TGTGCCAGCAGCGTAGCGGGGGGGGAGTACCAAGAGACCCAGTACTTC
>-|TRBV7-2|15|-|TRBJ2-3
CASSSGGLGTDTQYF
TGTGCCAGCAGCTCTGGGGGACTGGGCACAGATACGCAGTATTTT
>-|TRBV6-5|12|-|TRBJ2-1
CASSSTGTEQFF
TGTGCCAGCAGCTCTACCGGGACAGAGCAGTTCTTC
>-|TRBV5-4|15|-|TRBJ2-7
CASSLRSDTTYEQYF
TGTGCCAGCAGCTTGCGGTCGGACACAACTTACGAGCAGTACTTC
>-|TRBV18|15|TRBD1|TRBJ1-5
CASSPTGGGNQPQHF
TGTGCCAGCTCACCCACAGGGGGCGGGAATCAGCCCCAGCATTTT
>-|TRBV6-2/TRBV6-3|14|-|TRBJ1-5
CASSWRESNQPQHF
TGTGCCAGCAGTTGGAGGGAGAGCAATCAGCCCCAGCATTTT